This is a list of T cell receptor beta chains from one sample in a study of OX40 agonist ivuxolimab in advanced cancers. Only in-frame clones appear in the TCRdb table, and some are missing; sequencing was by immunoSEQ multiplex PCR. The table shows roughly 63,000 clones, with roughly 86% occurring only once. Sequenced here: CD4+ or CD8+ T cells sorted from blood, sampled in a trial of the OX40 agonist ivuxolimab. The source of these receptors is an adult with an advanced solid tumor such as melanoma, head and neck, liver or kidney cancer. Each CDR3 is given with its conserved first and last residue. D genes are given only for firm matches.

>TRBV9|NA
CASSPRPEGPYEQYF
>TRBV5-4|TRBD1
CASRSAGQGIYGYTF
>TRBV10-3|NA
CAIRGGGGPDEQFF
>TRBV10-2|NA
CASSESWGSGEKTGELFF
>TRBV7-8|NA
CASSFSGVRLYGYTF
>TRBV4-3|NA
CASSQQGGQGGYEQYF
>TRBV18|TRBD2
CASHLDGTTYEQYF
>TRBV2|TRBD1
CASSAGGREKLFF
>TRBV15|NA
CATSRDPGGWEPQHF
>TRBV30|NA
CAWSWGDGNTEAFF
>TRBV5-1|TRBD1
CASSLAGGLETQYF
>TRBV5-1|NA
CASSLRRGSNTGELFF
>TRBV9|TRBD1
CASSVDGRGVNSYTF
>TRBV5-1|TRBD2
CASRQTSGFQETQYF
>TRBV5-4|NA
CASSLPDEKLFF
>TRBV2|NA
CASQGEKHTEAFF
>TRBV27|TRBD1
CASGRQGDQPQHF
>TRBV19|NA
CASARGQGTNQPQHF
>TRBV2|NA
CASSQDSGGLHTQYF
>TRBV18|NA
CASSPDRRASPVEFHNEQFF
>TRBV30|NA
CAWSMGAASGNTIYF
>TRBV6-5|TRBD2
CASTPGGGRPGELFF
>TRBV18|NA
CASSPTGLSGANVLTF
>TRBV10-3|TRBD1
CAIKEQGATDTQYF
>TRBV18|NA
CASSPGGGEAFF
>TRBV7-9|TRBD2
CASSPRGSSGGLTDTQYF
>TRBV19|TRBD1
CASTRQGNFHAYEQYF
>TRBV28|NA
CASSLLQGNTIYF
>TRBV27|NA
CASSFNRDPGHEQYF
>TRBV5-5|TRBD1
CASSLTRGQNIQYF
>TRBV9|NA
CASSVEPEETQYF
>TRBV5-1|NA
CASSRSQFSLSETQYF
>TRBV7-9|TRBD2
CASSQSGRNKFF
>TRBV6-5|TRBD1
CASRYRSTGVTEKLFF
>TRBV29-1|TRBD1
CSGETGGLETQYF
>TRBV28|NA
CASRPGDRLNEKLFF
>TRBV6-5|NA
CASSTGGRPEAFF
>TRBV6-1|TRBD2
CASIPLGTRGETQYF
>TRBV18|NA
CASSRPGTTGDTIYF
>TRBV5-1|NA
CASSSSKDSGNTIYF
>TRBV5-4|NA
CASSLAGVLDEQFF
>TRBV30|TRBD2
CAWSAGGLTDTQYF
>TRBV28|NA
CASTGQRISSPNGYTF
>TRBV7-2|NA
CASSLTRDDTDTQYF
>TRBV6-5|NA
CASGEVEQYF
>TRBV7-2|TRBD1
CASTLGQGATGELFF
>TRBV10-1|NA
CASSENPAGLQETQYF
>TRBV6-5|TRBD1
CASSSTGVKGYTF
>TRBV10-3|TRBD1
CAISDRDRVSYEQYF
>TRBV6-1|NA
CASSEGDEQYF
>TRBV7-6|TRBD1
CASSPRTGYSNQPQHF
>TRBV11-2|NA
CASSLDSRWQQPQHF
>TRBV18|NA
CASSGRGVETQYF
>TRBV5-6|TRBD1
CASSVGTVRSYEQYF
>TRBV6-6|NA
CASSYSGGNQPQHF